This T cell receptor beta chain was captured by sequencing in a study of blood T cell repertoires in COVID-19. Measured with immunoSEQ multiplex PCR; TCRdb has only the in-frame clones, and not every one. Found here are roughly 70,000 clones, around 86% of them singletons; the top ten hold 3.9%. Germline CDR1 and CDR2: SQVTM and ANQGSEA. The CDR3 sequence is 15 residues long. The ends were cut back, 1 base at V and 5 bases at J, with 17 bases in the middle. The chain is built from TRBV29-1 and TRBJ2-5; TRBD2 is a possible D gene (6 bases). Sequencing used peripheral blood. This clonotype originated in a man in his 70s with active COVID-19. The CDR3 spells CSVEVRGSSWETQYF. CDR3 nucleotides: TGCAGCGTTGAAGTTCGGGGGTCTAGCTGGGAGACCCAGTACTTC. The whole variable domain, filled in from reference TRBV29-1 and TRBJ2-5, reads SAVISQKPSRDICQRGTSLTIQCQVDSQVTMMFWYRQQPGQSLTLIATANQGSEATYESGFVIDKFPISRPNLTFSTLTVSNMSPEDSSIYLCSVEVRGSSWETQYFGPGTRLLVL.